The source of this T cell receptor (beta chain) is a study of beta chain features in type 1 diabetes. Study-wide results and limits: TCRB CDR3s were moderately but significantly shorter in Type 1 diabetes patients in all four CD4+ subsets.

This clone was seen more than once but under ten times. Its specificity is not known. V shed 0 bases and J 2 bases; nucleotides not matched to a gene: 6. This CDR3 spans 16 amino acids. The germline gives CDR1 LGHNA, CDR2 YSLEER. Expressed TCRB transcripts were sequenced because the entire RNA isolate underwent reverse transcription. The study sequenced naive, central memory and regulatory T cell samples to an average of about 3.6 million reads. Using immunoSEQ multiplex PCR, the repertoire was profiled, and TCRdb retains in-frame clones only, with some absent. Counted here are about 230,000 clones, about a sixth occurring once; the ten biggest clones make up 0.085%.

This clonotype was sampled from a man younger than 40 with type 1 diabetes. The sample taken for sequencing was naive CD4+ T cells from blood. The genes are TRBV4-3 and TRBJ2-7; 8 bases align to TRBD2. Here the CDR3 reads CASSQDIGTRTYEQYF. For the CDR3, the DNA is TGCGCCAGCAGCCAAGATATCGGGACTAGGACCTACGAGCAGTACTTC.